The subject of this entry is one T cell receptor (beta chain). In the authors' workflow: From reference gene primer amplification, estimates of nucleated cell counts were derived. Profiling relied on immunoSEQ multiplex PCR, and the TCRdb table lists in-frame clones only, not all of them. V and J calls and clone size follow that table, whereas D and trimming were derived from the DNA. The data hold 250,000 to 350,000 clones, with 90% observed a single time. Across 20 to 25 US areas, participants ranged in age from roughly 18 to 95 years. Participants' own reports of clinical history determined their cohort assignment. The sample is drawn from a study of blood T cell repertoires in COVID-19. Germline CDR1 reads KGHSH; CDR2 reads LQKENI. The V end lost 5 bases, the J end lost 1 base, and 20 bases lay between the germline ends. The CDR3 runs to 17 residues.

V and J are TRBV18 and TRBJ1-1; D is uncertain. The sequenced sample was PBMCs or T cells enriched from blood (not recorded which). The receptor was derived from a young woman with acute COVID-19. CDR3 sequence: CASSWAERAPRNTEAFF. The CDR3, as DNA: TGTGCCAGCTCATGGGCTGAGAGGGCCCCAAGGAACACTGAAGCTTTCTTT.